The 25 T cell receptor beta chains reported below all come from one sample, sequenced in a study of shared clonotypes between healthy human individuals (dated by TCRdb to 2018 to 2021). Library creation used the immunoSEQ multiplex PCR assay. TCRdb carries this immuneACCESS record with in-frame sequences only. Its versions omit some clonotypes, under half of them owing to an unresolved V gene in the studies checked, with the rest unexplained. For this sample the table gives around 750,000 clones, of which 74% were detected only once. The ten biggest clones cover 1.5% to 2% of the sample. Sequencing was carried out using memory CD4+ T cells sorted from blood. The sample's cell subset or site label is to be understood as: CD45RA-negative fraction. These TCRs come from a woman aged 25 to 39 in good health.

CDR3 sequence: CASSEIYSDAGKLFF. In DNA, the CDR3 is TGTGCCAGCAGTGAAATCTACAGTGACGCCGGAAAACTGTTTTTT. V usage is TRBV2 and J usage is TRBJ1-4; D is uncertain. CDR3 length equals 15 residues. In germline, CDR1 is SNHLY, CDR2 FYNNEI. Trimming removed 2 bases from V and 10 bases from J, with 17 bases in between.

This chain links TRBV7-2 with TRBJ2-7, with 8 bases matching TRBD2. Germline trimming cut 2 bases from V and 4 bases from J; bases unmatched to any gene: 7. This CDR3 is 15 amino acids long. CDR1 is SGHTA, CDR2 FQGNSA, per germline. For the CDR3, the DNA is TGTGCCAGCAGCTTACAGCGGGGGAGTCCTTACGAGCAGTACTTC. Translation: CASSLQRGSPYEQYF.

The chain joins TRBV2 to TRBJ2-7; perhaps D is TRBD1 or TRBD2 (6 bases each). CDR3 length equals 14 residues. Trimming removed 4 bases at V and 6 bases at J, with 16 bases between. Germline V gene lookup returns CDR1 SNHLY and CDR2 FYNNEI. CDR3 DNA: TGTGCCAGCAGTGCGGAAGGTGGGGGGCTCGAGCAGTACTTC. Its translation is CASSAEGGGLEQYF.

This clone was seen a few times. Other DNA sequences from this sample encode an identical CDR3 as well. The gene calls are TRBV6-1 and TRBJ1-5; maybe TRBD1 (5 bases). Per germline, CDR1 MNHNS and CDR2 SASEGT. Trimming stripped 6 bases from V and 0 bases from J, with 9 bases between. The CDR3 is 14 residues long. For the CDR3, the DNA is TGTGCCAGCAGGGGGCGGGATAGCAATCAGCCCCAGCATTTT. As protein: CASRGRDSNQPQHF.

The genes are TRBV30 and TRBJ1-5; D might be TRBD1 (5 bases). The CDR3 has 18 amino acids. CDR1 is GTSNPN and CDR2 is SVGIG in the germline V gene (reference sequence). V lost 0 bases, J lost 1 base, and 19 bases lay in between. The CDR3 DNA follows: TGTGCCTGGAGTGTACGCGGGGGAAAGGTTATGAGCAATCAGCCCCAGCATTTT. It yields the protein CAWSVRGGKVMSNQPQHF.

The V call is TRBV7-6, the J call TRBJ2-7; unclear D gene. The germline V gene encodes CDR1 SGHVS and CDR2 FNYEAQ. The CDR3 loop spans 15 amino acids. The germline V and J ends were trimmed by 3 bases and 4 bases, with 16 bases remaining between them. This CDR3 is CASSLGNEKTYEQYF. CDR3 coding DNA: TGTGCCAGCAGCTTGGGTAACGAGAAAACGTACGAGCAGTACTTC.

This clone was detected once. This chain connects TRBV28 to TRBJ1-4; D is undetermined. The CDR3 is 15 amino acids. The germline gives CDR1 MDHEN, CDR2 SYDVKM. V lost 5 bases and J lost 1, with 11 bases in between. This chain's CDR3 is CASSPYGVTNEKLFF. In DNA form, the CDR3 reads TGTGCCAGCAGTCCCTACGGAGTAACTAATGAAAAACTGTTTTTT.

This clone was seen a handful of times. The CDR3 sequence is CASSFFGGHNEQFF. The DNA for the CDR3 is TGTGCCAGCAGCTTTTTCGGTGGACACAATGAGCAGTTCTTC. This chain links TRBV7-6 with TRBJ2-1; no reliable D call. CDR1 and CDR2 from the germline V gene are SGHVS and FNYEAQ. Trimming left V 3 bases short and J 5 bases short, with 11 bases between. The CDR3 spans 14 residues. Supplemented by reference TRBV7-6 and TRBJ2-1, the full variable domain reads GAGVSQSPRYKVTKRGQDVALRCDPISGHVSLYWYRQALGQGPEFLTYFNYEAQQDKSGLPNDRFSAERPEGSISTLTIQRTEQRDSAMYRCASSFFGGHNEQFFGPGTRLTVL.

CDR3 DNA sequence: TGTGCCAGCATGGGGGTCAACTCCTACAATGAGCAGTTCTTC. It encodes CASMGVNSYNEQFF. The V gene is TRBV6-6, the J gene TRBJ2-1, with D possibly called TRBD1 or TRBD2 (5 bases each). V gave up 7 bases and J gave up 0 bases, with 10 bases separating them. The CDR3 sequence is 14 residues long. Germline CDR1 is MNHNY and CDR2 is SVGAGI (reference sequence).

This clone has only one observation. V and J are TRBV28 and TRBJ2-7; 9 bases map to TRBD1. Per germline, CDR1 MDHEN and CDR2 SYDVKM. The CDR3 contains 20 residues. V shed 2 bases and J 1 base; nucleotides not matched to a gene: 18. The CDR3 nucleotides read TGTGCCAGCAGTTTAACCTGGACAGGGGTTGCCAGGTCCGGATCCTACGAGCAGTACTTC. Translated: CASSLTWTGVARSGSYEQYF.

Here the CDR3 DNA reads TGCGCCAGCAGCTTGATCATCGCGAACACCGGGGAGCTGTTTTTT. Protein sequence: CASSLIIANTGELFF. The rearrangement uses TRBV5-1 and TRBJ2-2; D gene unclear. With 1 base removed from V and 0 bases from J, the gap between germline ends came to 7 bases. CDR1 and CDR2 (germline): SGHRS, YFSETQ. The CDR3 spans 15 residues.

The gene calls are TRBV29-1 and TRBJ2-3, with 7 bases aligning to TRBD2. The CDR3 loop spans 15 amino acids. The V and J ends lost 2 bases and 6 bases, in that order; junction bases with no gene match: 11. Germline CDR1 reads SQVTM; CDR2 reads ANQGSEA. The CDR3 sequence: CSVERGSGGLDTQYF. The CDR3 DNA reads as TGCAGCGTTGAAAGGGGATCGGGGGGTTTGGATACGCAGTATTTT.

This chain joins TRBV12-2 and TRBJ2-2; the table's D gene call, TRBD2, was not cross checked with the DNA. TRBV12-2 is recorded as a pseudogene. This CDR3 is built from 19 residues. CDR3 sequence: CASRLATRRTSGNTGELFF. CDR3 coding DNA: TGTGCAAGTCGCTTAGCCACGCGCAGGACTAGCGGGAACACCGGGGAGCTGTTTTTT.

This clone was seen a single time. This chain joins TRBV30 and TRBJ2-2; 9 nucleotides agree with TRBD2. The CDR3 contains 13 residues. Germline V gene sequence: CDR1 GTSNPN, CDR2 SVGIG (reference sequence). V was clipped by 5 bases and J by 5 bases; unmatched bases: 3. In DNA form, the CDR3 reads TGTGCCTGGGCTAGCGGGACTACCGGGGAGCTGTTTTTT. As protein: CAWASGTTGELFF.

This chain links TRBV10-3 with TRBJ2-5; D is perhaps TRBD1 (6 bases). V was pared by 4 bases and J by 4 bases, with 10 bases between. The CDR3 length is 13 residues. Per germline, CDR1 ENHRY and CDR2 SYGVKD. The CDR3 DNA sequence: TGTGCCATCAGTGTAACAGGGCGAGAGACCCAGTACTTC. Residues: CAISVTGRETQYF.

In regard to this clone: Other DNA sequences in this specimen translate into the identical CDR3. The chain couples TRBV6-1 to TRBJ1-2; perhaps TRBD1 as D (6 bases). Germline V CDR1 and CDR2: MNHNS, SASEGT. The CDR3 contains 13 residues. With 4 bases removed from V and 6 bases from J, the gap between germline ends came to 12 bases. CDR3 bases: TGTGCCAGCAGTGTACAGGGTGCAGATGGCTACACCTTC. Translating it yields CASSVQGADGYTF.

V and J are TRBV2 and TRBJ2-2; D unclear. Germline-derived CDR1 and CDR2 are SNHLY and FYNNEI. The CDR3 has 14 amino acids. V lost 5 bases and J lost 1, with 8 bases in between. The CDR3 DNA is TGTGCCAGCAGTCTTATCCGGAACACCGGGGAGCTGTTTTTT. Translated, it gives CASSLIRNTGELFF.

As concerns this clone: Other DNA sequences in this specimen translate into the identical CDR3. The chain combines TRBV28 with TRBJ1-1; the D is unclear. CDR3 length: 12 residues. Germline CDR1 reads MDHEN; CDR2 reads SYDVKM. V shed 3 bases and J shed 5 bases, with 7 bases lying between them. The CDR3 DNA reads as TGTGCCAGCAGTTTGCGAGGGACTGAAGCTTTCTTT. Translation gives CASSLRGTEAFF.

The V and J genes are TRBV30 and TRBJ2-7; TRBD1 matches 7 bases. Germline V gives CDR1 GTSNPN, CDR2 SVGIG (reference sequence). Trimming took 4 bases from V and 0 from J; bases not matched to a gene: 9. The CDR3 has 15 amino acids. CDR3 loop: CAWKSRDSLSYEQYF. The CDR3 DNA reads as TGTGCCTGGAAAAGTAGGGACAGCCTCTCCTACGAGCAGTACTTC.

The chain combines TRBV19 with TRBJ2-7; 8 bases match TRBD2. The CDR3 totals 17 residues. CDR1 and CDR2 (germline): LNHDA, SQIVND (reference sequence). The ends lost 1 base at V and 0 bases at J; junction bases unmatched: 8. The CDR3 loop is CASSIAHLSGDSYEQYF. CDR3 DNA sequence: TGTGCCAGTAGTATAGCCCACCTTAGCGGGGACTCCTACGAGCAGTACTTC.

V is TRBV7-2 and J is TRBJ2-5, with 7 bases lining up with TRBD1. Germline loops: CDR1 SGHTA, CDR2 FQGNSA. The CDR3 covers 14 residues. V trimming: 2 bases; J trimming: 4 bases; junction bases outside the gene matches: 4. The CDR3 loop reads CASSLPYRGETQYF. The CDR3 DNA reads TGTGCCAGCAGCTTACCGTACAGGGGAGAGACCCAGTACTTC.

This chain connects TRBV29-1 to TRBJ2-2; D not certain. V was pared by 6 bases and J by 2 bases, with 10 bases between. Germline values: CDR1 SQVTM, CDR2 ANQGSEA. This CDR3 is built from 13 residues. DNA for the CDR3: TGCAGCGTAGCTACCGGTAACACCGGGGAGCTGTTTTTT. This codes for CSVATGNTGELFF.

The rearrangement links TRBV18 to TRBJ2-5; weak D call: TRBD1 (5 bases). The CDR3 spans 16 residues. Trimming took 2 bases from V and 5 from J, leaving 18 bases between them. The germline CDR1 and CDR2 sequences are KGHSH and LQKENI. CDR3 protein: CASSPGGQGGTETQYF. The CDR3 bases are TGTGCCAGCTCACCAGGCGGCCAGGGCGGCACGGAGACCCAGTACTTC.

In its sample, this clone was seen a few times. The J gene is TRBJ2-3, the V gene TRBV9; no clear D. CDR1 is SGDLS, CDR2 YYNGEE, per germline. CDR3 length: 17 amino acids. V shed 4 bases and J shed 3 bases, with 21 bases lying between them. The CDR3 loop reads CASSTTSQSTWTDTQYF. The CDR3 DNA sequence: TGTGCCAGCAGCACCACTTCACAGTCAACTTGGACAGATACGCAGTATTTT.

The chain couples TRBV6-1 to TRBJ2-7, with a possible D match to TRBD1 (6 bases). Trimming pared 1 base from V and 3 bases from J, leaving 13 bases between. CDR3 length: 15 residues. The germline CDR1 and CDR2 sequences are MNHNS and SASEGT. CDR3 nucleotide sequence: TGTGCCAGCAGTGAAGGGACAGCGAAGAGCTACGAGCAGTACTTC. Translation: CASSEGTAKSYEQYF.